Described below is a single T cell receptor (beta chain) sequence and its context. TCRdb re-called the 5' RACE reads; every CDR3 protein appears as one record, without DNA. The sample table includes approximately 380,000 distinct CDR3 sequences. This entry is derived from a study of monozygotic twins with inflammatory bowel disease. The CDR3 length is 13 residues. Looked up from germline, CDR1 is ENHRY and CDR2 is SYGVKD. This receptor was obtained from a human donor with ulcerative colitis or Crohn's disease, or a healthy co-twin of an affected twin (not recorded which). The sample comprised blood. The chain carries TRBV10-3 and TRBJ2-1; TCRdb lists TRBD1, though no DNA is available to test this call. The CDR3 here is CAIRDREGNEQFF.